Below are 14 T cell receptor beta chains sequenced from a single sample in a study of identical twins. One entry per CDR3 protein, called by TCRdb with MiXCR from the 5' RACE reads. The sample has around 650,000 distinct CDR3 sequences, 7.1% seen once; the top ten hold around 1.6%. This same sample was also taken into another study, of yellow fever vaccine responses in identical twins.

The sample comprised PBMCs. These receptors were taken from a woman aged 18-29 years in good health.

The chain employs TRBV29-1 and TRBJ2-3; 9 nucleotides align to TRBD2. The CDR3 is 15 amino acids. The V gene's germline CDR1 is SQVTM and CDR2 ANQGSEA. Unmatched junction bases numbered 9, after V lost 3 bases and J lost 5 bases. The CDR3 DNA reads as TGCAGCGTTGAGACGGGCGGGGGGGCACAAGATACGCAGTATTTT. Protein product: CSVETGGGAQDTQYF.

This clonotype was observed many times. The J gene is TRBJ1-5, the V gene TRBV12-3 or TRBV12-4, with D uncertain. V was trimmed by 6 bases and J by 3 bases, leaving 6 bases between them. This CDR3 is 12 amino acids long. CDR3 residues: CASSTNNQPQHF. In DNA form, the CDR3 reads TGTGCCAGCAGCACCAACAATCAGCCCCAGCATTTT.

A few counts support this clonotype. The chain carries TRBV27 and TRBJ1-1; a weak D match, TRBD1 (6 bases). Germline loops: CDR1 MNHEY, CDR2 SMNVEV (reference sequence). Trimming shortened V by 8 bases and J by 5 bases, and 12 bases separated the two germline ends. This CDR3 region has 12 residues. The CDR3 here is CASQSRGTEAFF. For the CDR3, the DNA is TGTGCCAGCCAATCCAGGGGAACTGAAGCTTTCTTT.

CDR3: CAISPGRELTEAFF. The CDR3, as DNA: TGTGCCATCAGCCCCGGTAGGGAGTTGACTGAAGCTTTCTTT. The chain links TRBV10-3 to TRBJ1-1; D remains ambiguous. Germline values: CDR1 ENHRY, CDR2 SYGVKD. The CDR3 sequence is 14 residues long. V dropped 6 bases and J dropped 5 bases, with 16 bases sitting between them.

This clonotype was picked up a small number of times. This rearrangement joins TRBV5-1 to TRBJ2-3; possibly TRBD2 for D (6 bases). Germline V gene lookup returns CDR1 SGHRS and CDR2 YFSETQ. The CDR3 has 16 amino acids. V was trimmed by 4 bases and J by 0 bases, leaving 15 bases between them. In DNA, the CDR3 is TGCGCCAGCAGCGAGCCTGGACGGGAGAGCACAGATACGCAGTATTTT. This translates into CASSEPGRESTDTQYF.

This clonotype was recorded a few times. This sequence joins TRBV20-1 and TRBJ2-2; 9 nucleotides match TRBD2. This CDR3 contains 18 residues. Germline CDR1 is DFQATT and CDR2 is SNEGSKA (reference sequence). V trimming: 0 bases; J trimming: 7 bases; junction bases outside the gene matches: 15. The CDR3 region has the DNA TGCAGTGCTAGAGATTCCGGGGGGCCTAGCGGGATTATCGGGGAGCTGTTTTTT. This gives the protein CSARDSGGPSGIIGELFF.

This clonotype appeared a few times. The chain couples TRBV4-1 to TRBJ2-1, with 12 nucleotides matching TRBD1. The CDR3 loop spans 15 amino acids. CDR1 is MGHRA, CDR2 YSYEKL, per germline. Trimming at V came to 6 bases and at J to 9 bases, leaving 9 bases not matched to a gene. CDR3 amino acids: CASSGRDRGLIEQFF. The CDR3 nucleotides are TGCGCCAGCAGTGGCCGGGACAGGGGGCTTATTGAGCAGTTCTTC.

This clonotype was observed a few times. The J gene is TRBJ1-2, the V gene TRBV4-2; perhaps TRBD1 as D (6 bases). CDR1 LGHNA and CDR2 YNFKEQ come from the germline V gene. Trimming removed 4 bases at V and 0 bases at J, with 9 bases between. The length of the CDR3 is 14 residues. CDR3 region: CASSPGATNYGYTF. CDR3 nucleotide sequence: TGTGCCAGCAGCCCAGGGGCCACTAACTATGGCTACACCTTC.

In its sample, this clonotype was seen a few times. The chain employs TRBV4-1 and TRBJ1-5, with 9 bases aligning to TRBD1. The germline CDR1 and CDR2 sequences are MGHRA and YSYEKL. Trimming at V came to 5 bases and at J to 3 bases, leaving 11 bases not matched to a gene. This CDR3 is built from 17 residues. CDR3 DNA sequence: TGCGCCAGCAGCTCGGGCGGACAGGGGCGCCTCAATCAGCCCCAGCATTTT. Translation: CASSSGGQGRLNQPQHF.

This clonotype was seen a few times. The V gene is TRBV6-1, the J gene TRBJ2-3, with D uncertain. The germline V gene has CDR1 MNHNS and CDR2 SASEGT. Trimming took 3 bases from V and 0 from J, leaving 10 bases between them. CDR3 size: 15 residues. This CDR3 reads CASSEDPDSTDTQYF. The CDR3 DNA is TGTGCCAGCAGTGAGGATCCGGACAGCACAGATACGCAGTATTTT.

This clonotype was seen a handful of times. The chain joins TRBV29-1 to TRBJ2-3; 7 positions match TRBD2. CDR1 is SQVTM, CDR2 ANQGSEA, per germline. This CDR3 is 12 amino acids long. V trimming: 8 bases; J trimming: 2 bases; junction bases outside the gene matches: 4. In DNA form, the CDR3 reads TGCAGCTCCCGGGACTACACAGATACGCAGTATTTT. This encodes CSSRDYTDTQYF.

This clonotype is a singleton in its sample. The CDR3 is CASSPTQSWTGELFF. The CDR3 nucleotides read TGTGCCAGCAGCCCGACTCAAAGTTGGACCGGGGAGCTGTTTTTT. V is TRBV12-3 or TRBV12-4 and J is TRBJ2-2; no clear D gene. CDR3 length: 15 residues. Trimming stripped 6 bases from V and 5 bases from J, with 16 bases between.

This clonotype appeared many times. J is TRBJ2-1 and V is TRBV10-3; 11 bases fit TRBD2. Per the germline V gene, CDR1 is ENHRY and CDR2 is SYGVKD. The CDR3 length is 16 residues. The V gene end was trimmed by 0 bases and the J gene end by 3 bases; junction bases not matched to a gene: 1. CDR3 DNA: TGTGCCATCAGTGAGTCTGGGACTAGCGGCTACAATGAGCAGTTCTTC. Translated: CAISESGTSGYNEQFF.

The chain recombines TRBV29-1 with TRBJ2-1; D is unresolved. The V gene lost 4 bases and the J gene lost 6 bases, with 7 bases spanning the gap. CDR3 length: 11 residues. The germline gives CDR1 SQVTM, CDR2 ANQGSEA. In DNA, the CDR3 is TGCAGCGTTGCGATAATCAATGAGCAGTTCTTC. Translated, it gives CSVAIINEQFF.